Given below is one TCR beta chain in context. This record comes from a study of blood T cell repertoires in COVID-19. Study-level information: T cells, B-cell-depleted T cells, or PBMCs supplied cDNA or gDNA.

Per the original methods: Amplification of reference gene primers was used by the study to estimate nucleated cell counts. TCRdb's copy holds only in-frame clones and misses some; the assay was immunoSEQ multiplex PCR. That table gives V, J and clone size, and the DNA gave D and trimming. The sample has approximately 170,000 clones, about 85% seen once. The origin of this receptor is a man in his 60s with acute or convalescent COVID-19. The sequencing input was peripheral blood.

The CDR3 region is CASSFGTDYGYTF. CDR3 DNA: TGTGCCAGCAGTTTCGGGACAGATTATGGCTACACCTTC. The rearrangement links TRBV27 to TRBJ1-2; 7 positions agree with TRBD1. There are 13 residues in the CDR3. The ends lost 3 bases at V and 5 bases at J; junction bases unmatched: 3. In germline, CDR1 is MNHEY, CDR2 SMNVEV (reference sequence).